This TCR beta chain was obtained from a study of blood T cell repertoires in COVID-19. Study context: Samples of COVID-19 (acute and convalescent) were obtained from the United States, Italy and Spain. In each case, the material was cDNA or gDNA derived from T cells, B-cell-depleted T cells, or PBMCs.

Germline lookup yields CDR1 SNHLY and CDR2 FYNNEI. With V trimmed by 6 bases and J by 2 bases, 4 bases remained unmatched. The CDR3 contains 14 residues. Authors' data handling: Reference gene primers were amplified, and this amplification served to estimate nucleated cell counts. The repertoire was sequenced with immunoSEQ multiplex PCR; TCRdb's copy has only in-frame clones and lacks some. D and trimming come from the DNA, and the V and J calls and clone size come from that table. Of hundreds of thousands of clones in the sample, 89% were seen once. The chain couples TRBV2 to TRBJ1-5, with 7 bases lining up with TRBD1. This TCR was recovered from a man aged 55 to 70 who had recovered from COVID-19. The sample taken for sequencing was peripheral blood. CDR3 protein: CASSLGQGNQPQHF. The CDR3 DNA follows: TGTGCCAGCAGCCTAGGACAGGGCAATCAGCCCCAGCATTTT.